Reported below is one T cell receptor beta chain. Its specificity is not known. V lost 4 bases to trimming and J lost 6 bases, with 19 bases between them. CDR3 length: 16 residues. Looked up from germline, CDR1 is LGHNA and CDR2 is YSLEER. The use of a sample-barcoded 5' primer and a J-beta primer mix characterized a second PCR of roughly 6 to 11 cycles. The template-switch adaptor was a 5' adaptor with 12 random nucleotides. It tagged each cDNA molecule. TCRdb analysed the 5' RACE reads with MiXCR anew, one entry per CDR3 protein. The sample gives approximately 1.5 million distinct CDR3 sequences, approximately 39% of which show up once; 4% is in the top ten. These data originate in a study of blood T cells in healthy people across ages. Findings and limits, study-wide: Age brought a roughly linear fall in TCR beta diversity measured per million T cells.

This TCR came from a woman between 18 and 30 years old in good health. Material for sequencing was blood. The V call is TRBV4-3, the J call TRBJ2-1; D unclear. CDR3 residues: CASSRLSRSTLNEQFF. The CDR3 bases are TGCGCCAGCAGCCGGCTAAGCAGGAGTACTCTCAATGAGCAGTTCTTC.